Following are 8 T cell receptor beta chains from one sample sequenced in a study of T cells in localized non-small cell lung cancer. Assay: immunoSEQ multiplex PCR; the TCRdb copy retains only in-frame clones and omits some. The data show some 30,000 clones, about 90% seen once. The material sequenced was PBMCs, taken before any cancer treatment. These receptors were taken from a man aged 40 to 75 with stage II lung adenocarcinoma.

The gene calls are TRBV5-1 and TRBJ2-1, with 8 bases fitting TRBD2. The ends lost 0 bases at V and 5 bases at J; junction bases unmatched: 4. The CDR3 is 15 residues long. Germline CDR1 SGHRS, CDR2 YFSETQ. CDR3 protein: CASSLDSGIHNEQFF. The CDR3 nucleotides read TGCGCCAGCAGCTTGGATAGCGGGATTCACAATGAGCAGTTCTTC.

The CDR3 protein is CASSSARASGNYEQYF. The CDR3 DNA sequence: TGTGCCAGCAGCTCCGCTCGGGCTAGCGGGAATTACGAGCAGTACTTC. The chain joins TRBV7-2 to TRBJ2-7; 9 nucleotides match TRBD2. Germline V gene sequence: CDR1 SGHTA, CDR2 FQGNSA. The J segment lost 4 bases and the V segment lost 4 bases, leaving 11 bases of the junction unmatched. This CDR3 has 16 amino acids.

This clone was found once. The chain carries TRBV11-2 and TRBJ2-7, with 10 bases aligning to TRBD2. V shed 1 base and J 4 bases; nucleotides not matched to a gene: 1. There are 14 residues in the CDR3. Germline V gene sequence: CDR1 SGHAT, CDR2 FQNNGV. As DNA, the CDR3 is TGTGCCAGCAGCTTAGGGGGACTAGCGTACGAGCAGTACTTC. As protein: CASSLGGLAYEQYF.

CDR3 DNA: TGCAGCGTAGGACAGAGTGACTATGGCTACACCTTC. This encodes CSVGQSDYGYTF. V usage is TRBV29-1 and J usage is TRBJ1-2; D may be TRBD1 (6 bases). The CDR3 sequence is 12 residues long. Germline-derived CDR1 and CDR2 are SQVTM and ANQGSEA. V was trimmed by 6 bases and J by 3 bases, leaving 11 bases between them. Supplemented by reference TRBV29-1 and TRBJ1-2, the full variable domain reads SAVISQKPSRDICQRGTSLTIQCQVDSQVTMMFWYRQQPGQSLTLIATANQGSEATYESGFVIDKFPISRPNLTFSTLTVSNMSPEDSSIYLCSVGQSDYGYTFGSGTRLTVV.

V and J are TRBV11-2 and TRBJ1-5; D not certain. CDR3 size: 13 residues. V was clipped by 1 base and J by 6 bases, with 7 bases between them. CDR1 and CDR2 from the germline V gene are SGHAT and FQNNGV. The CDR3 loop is CASSLGLSQPQHF. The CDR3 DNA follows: TGTGCCAGCAGCTTAGGACTAAGTCAGCCCCAGCATTTT.

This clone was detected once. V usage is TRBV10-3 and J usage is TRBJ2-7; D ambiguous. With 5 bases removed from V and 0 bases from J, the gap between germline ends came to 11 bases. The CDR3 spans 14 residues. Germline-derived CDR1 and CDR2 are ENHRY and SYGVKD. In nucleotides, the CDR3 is TGTGCCATCAGTTCCACGTCGGGCTCCTACGAGCAGTACTTC. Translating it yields CAISSTSGSYEQYF.

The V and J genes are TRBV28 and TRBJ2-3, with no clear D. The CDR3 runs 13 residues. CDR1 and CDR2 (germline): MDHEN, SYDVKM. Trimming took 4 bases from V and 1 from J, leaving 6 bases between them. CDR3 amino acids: CASSSVGTDTQYF. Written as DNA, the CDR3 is TGTGCCAGCAGTTCAGTAGGCACAGATACGCAGTATTTT.

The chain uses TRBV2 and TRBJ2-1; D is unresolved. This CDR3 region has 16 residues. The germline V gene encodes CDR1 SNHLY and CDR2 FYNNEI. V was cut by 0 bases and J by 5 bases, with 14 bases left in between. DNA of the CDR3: TGTGCCAGCAGTGAAGCCCCGAGGCCGGCCAACAATGAGCAGTTCTTC. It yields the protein CASSEAPRPANNEQFF.